The rows below give T cell receptor beta chains drawn from one sample of a study of blood T cell repertoires in COVID-19. TCRdb's table, derived via immunoSEQ multiplex PCR, lists solely in-frame clones and lacks some. Found here are 90,000 to 120,000 clones, around 85% of them singletons; the top ten hold roughly 2.7%. The sample taken for sequencing was PBMCs or T cells enriched from blood (not recorded which). The receptor source for this set is a woman aged 50 to 60 who had recovered from COVID-19. Each CDR3 is given without its conserved first and last residue.

v_gene	j_gene	CDR3aa
TRBV30	TRBJ2-7	AWIMSGGYEQY
TRBV7-8	TRBJ2-7	ASSLGSGTGEQY
TRBV28	TRBJ2-7	ASIAGGSKLYEQY
TRBV19	TRBJ2-7	ASRGTGGWEQY
TRBV5-1	TRBJ1-1	ASSPKTGMNTEAF
TRBV2	TRBJ2-2	ASSPSGGANGELF
TRBV28	TRBJ2-6	ASSFRGTGANVLT
TRBV29-1	TRBJ2-3	SVDMGALGTQY
TRBV29-1	TRBJ1-1	SGQMTEAF
TRBV3-1/TRBV3-2	TRBJ1-1	ASSQVRTRAEAF
TRBV30	TRBJ2-3	AWSPGSTDTQY
TRBV7-6	TRBJ2-3	ASTQSGRGGHPITDTQY
TRBV19	TRBJ1-1	ASSSAQGTEAF
TRBV9	TRBJ1-4	ASSAPGTGVEKLF
TRBV19	TRBJ2-7	ASSSIAGGSYEQY
TRBV19	TRBJ2-3	ASSSSGGYTDTQY
TRBV6-5	TRBJ1-2	ASSSPTGRGGYT
TRBV2	TRBJ2-1	ASRTIRAVDEQF
TRBV18	TRBJ2-7	ASSPLGTAYEQY
TRBV10-3	TRBJ2-1	AISELAGELL
TRBV7-9	TRBJ2-5	ASSRLRGSQETQY
TRBV11-3	TRBJ2-1	ASSRAGGPYNEQF
TRBV28	TRBJ1-6	ASTVSGGPLH
TRBV5-4	TRBJ2-3	ASRSEGLAGGQDTQY
TRBV28	TRBJ1-2	ASSLTGLRGYT
TRBV11-3	TRBJ2-1	ASSLGSQGNEQF
TRBV27	TRBJ2-7	ASTPWTGVYEQY
TRBV29-1	TRBJ2-7	SVGRQGSYEQY
TRBV6-1	TRBJ2-5	ASSPPTGSDETQY
TRBV27	TRBJ2-1	ASSLGTTPYNEQF
TRBV24-1	TRBJ1-5	ATSDGTGLWPQH
TRBV5-6	TRBJ1-1	ASSFEQWNTEAF
TRBV27	TRBJ2-7	ASSSLADSYEQY
TRBV10-3	TRBJ1-2	AISESDREVIYGYT
TRBV5-1	TRBJ2-6	ASSLAGNSGANVLT
TRBV6-1	TRBJ1-1	ASSDLVVAEAF
TRBV7-8	TRBJ1-1	ASRMGQTDEAF
TRBV11-2	TRBJ2-7	ASLWGASGYTYEQY
TRBV5-1	TRBJ1-2	ASSLAGDPRANYGYT
TRBV5-4	TRBJ2-4	ASSVTSGGANIQY
TRBV7-2	TRBJ1-2	ASSLPRTGYGYT
TRBV19	TRBJ2-7	ASSAFPGLGGYEQY